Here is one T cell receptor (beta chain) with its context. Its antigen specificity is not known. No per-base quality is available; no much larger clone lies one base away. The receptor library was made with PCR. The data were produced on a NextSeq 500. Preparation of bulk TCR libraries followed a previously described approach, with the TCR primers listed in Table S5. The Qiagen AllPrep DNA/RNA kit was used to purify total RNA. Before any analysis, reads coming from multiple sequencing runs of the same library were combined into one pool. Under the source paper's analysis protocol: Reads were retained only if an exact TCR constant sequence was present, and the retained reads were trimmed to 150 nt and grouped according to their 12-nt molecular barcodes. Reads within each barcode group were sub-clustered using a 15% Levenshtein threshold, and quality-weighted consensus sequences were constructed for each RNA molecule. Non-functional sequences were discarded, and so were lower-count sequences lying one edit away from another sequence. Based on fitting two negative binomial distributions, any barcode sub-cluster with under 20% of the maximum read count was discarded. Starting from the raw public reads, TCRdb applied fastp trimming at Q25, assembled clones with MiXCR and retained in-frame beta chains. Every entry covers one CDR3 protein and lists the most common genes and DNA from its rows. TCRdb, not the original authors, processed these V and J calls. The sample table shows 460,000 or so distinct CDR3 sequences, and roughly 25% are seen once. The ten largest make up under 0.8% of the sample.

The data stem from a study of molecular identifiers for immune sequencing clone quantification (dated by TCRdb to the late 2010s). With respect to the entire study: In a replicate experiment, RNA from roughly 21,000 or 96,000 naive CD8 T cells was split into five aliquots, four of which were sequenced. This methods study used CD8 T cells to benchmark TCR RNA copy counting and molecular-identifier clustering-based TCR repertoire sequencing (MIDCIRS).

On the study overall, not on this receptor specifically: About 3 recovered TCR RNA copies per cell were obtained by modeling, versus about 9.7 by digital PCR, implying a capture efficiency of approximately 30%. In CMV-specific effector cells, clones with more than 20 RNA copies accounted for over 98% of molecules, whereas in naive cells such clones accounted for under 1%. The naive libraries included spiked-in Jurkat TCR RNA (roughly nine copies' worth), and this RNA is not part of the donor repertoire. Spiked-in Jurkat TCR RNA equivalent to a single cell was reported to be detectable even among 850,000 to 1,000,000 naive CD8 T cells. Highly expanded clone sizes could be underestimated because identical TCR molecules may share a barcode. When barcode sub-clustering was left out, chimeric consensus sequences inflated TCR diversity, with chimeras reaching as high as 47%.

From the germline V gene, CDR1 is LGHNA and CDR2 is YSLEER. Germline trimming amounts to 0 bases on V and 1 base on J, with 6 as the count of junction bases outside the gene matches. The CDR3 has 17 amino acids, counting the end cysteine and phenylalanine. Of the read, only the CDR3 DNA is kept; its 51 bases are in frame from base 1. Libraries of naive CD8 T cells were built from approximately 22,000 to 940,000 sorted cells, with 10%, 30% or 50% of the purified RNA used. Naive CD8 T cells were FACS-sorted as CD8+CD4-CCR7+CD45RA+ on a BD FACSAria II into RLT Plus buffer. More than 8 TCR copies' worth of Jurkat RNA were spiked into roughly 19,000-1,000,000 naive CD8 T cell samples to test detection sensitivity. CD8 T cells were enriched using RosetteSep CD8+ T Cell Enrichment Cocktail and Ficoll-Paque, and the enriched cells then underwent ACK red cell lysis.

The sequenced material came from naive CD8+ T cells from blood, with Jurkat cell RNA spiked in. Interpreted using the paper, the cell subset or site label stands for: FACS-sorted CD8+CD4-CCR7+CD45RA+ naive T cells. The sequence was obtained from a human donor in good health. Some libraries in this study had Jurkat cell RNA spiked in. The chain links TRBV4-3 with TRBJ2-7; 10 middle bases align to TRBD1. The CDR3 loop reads CASSQDSGGQGSYEQYF. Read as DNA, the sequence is TGCGCCAGCAGCCAAGATTCGGGGGGACAGGGGTCCTACGAGCAGTACTTC.